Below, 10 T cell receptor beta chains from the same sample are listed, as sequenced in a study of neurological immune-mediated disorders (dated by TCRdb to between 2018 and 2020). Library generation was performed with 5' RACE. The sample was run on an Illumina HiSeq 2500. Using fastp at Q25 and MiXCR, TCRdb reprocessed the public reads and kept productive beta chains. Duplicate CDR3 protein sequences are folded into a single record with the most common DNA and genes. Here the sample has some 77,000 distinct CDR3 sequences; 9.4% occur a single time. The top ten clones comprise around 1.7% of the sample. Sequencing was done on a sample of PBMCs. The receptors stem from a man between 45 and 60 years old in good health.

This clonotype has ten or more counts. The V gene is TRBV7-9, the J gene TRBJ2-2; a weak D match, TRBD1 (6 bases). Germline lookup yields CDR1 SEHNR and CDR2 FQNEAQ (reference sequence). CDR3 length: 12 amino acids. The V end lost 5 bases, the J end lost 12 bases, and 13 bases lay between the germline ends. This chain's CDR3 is CASSRTALKLFF. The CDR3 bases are TGTGCCAGCAGCCGGACAGCTTTGAAGCTGTTTTTT.

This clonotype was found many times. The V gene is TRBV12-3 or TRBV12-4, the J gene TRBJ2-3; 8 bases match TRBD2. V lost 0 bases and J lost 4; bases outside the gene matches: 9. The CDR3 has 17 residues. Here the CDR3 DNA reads TGTGCCAGCAGTTTAGCACGGGGGGGTGTAATCTCAGATACGCAGTATTTT. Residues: CASSLARGGVISDTQYF.

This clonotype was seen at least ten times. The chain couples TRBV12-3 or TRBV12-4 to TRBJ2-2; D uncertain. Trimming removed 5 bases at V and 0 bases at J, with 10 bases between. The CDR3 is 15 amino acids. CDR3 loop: CASSPGFANTGELFF. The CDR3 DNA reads TGTGCCAGCAGTCCAGGATTCGCGAACACCGGGGAGCTGTTTTTT.

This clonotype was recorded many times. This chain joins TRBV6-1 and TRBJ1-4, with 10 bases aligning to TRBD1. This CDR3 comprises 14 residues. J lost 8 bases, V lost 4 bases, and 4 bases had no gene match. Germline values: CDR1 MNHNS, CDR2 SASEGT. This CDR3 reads CASSGQGAREKLFF. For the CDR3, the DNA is TGTGCCAGCAGTGGACAGGGGGCGAGAGAAAAACTGTTTTTT.

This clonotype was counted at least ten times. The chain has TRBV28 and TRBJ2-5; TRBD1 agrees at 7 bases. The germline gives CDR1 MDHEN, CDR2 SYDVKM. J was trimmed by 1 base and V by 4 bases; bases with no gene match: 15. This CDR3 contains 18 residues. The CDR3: CASSSTGRRIVSQETQYF. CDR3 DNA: TGTGCCAGCAGTTCGACAGGGCGGCGTATAGTGAGCCAAGAGACCCAGTACTTC.

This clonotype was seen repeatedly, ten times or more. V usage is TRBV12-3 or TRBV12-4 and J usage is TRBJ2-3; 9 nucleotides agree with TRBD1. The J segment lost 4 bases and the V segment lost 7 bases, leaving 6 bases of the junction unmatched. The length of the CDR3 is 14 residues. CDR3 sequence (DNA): TGTGCCAGCAACACAGGGGGCGCCTCAGATACGCAGTATTTT. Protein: CASNTGGASDTQYF.

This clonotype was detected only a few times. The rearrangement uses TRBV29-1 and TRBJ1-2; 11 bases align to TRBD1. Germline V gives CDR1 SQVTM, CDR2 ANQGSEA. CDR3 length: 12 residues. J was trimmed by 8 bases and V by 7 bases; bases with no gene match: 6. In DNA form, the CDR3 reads TGCAGCGCTAAGGGACAGGGGGACGGCTACACCTTC. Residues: CSAKGQGDGYTF.

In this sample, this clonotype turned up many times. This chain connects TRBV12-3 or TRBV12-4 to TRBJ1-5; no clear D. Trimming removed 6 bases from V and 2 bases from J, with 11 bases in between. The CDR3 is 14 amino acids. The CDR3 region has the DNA TGTGCCAGCAGCCCCCAGGCGGGCAATCAGCCCCAGCATTTT. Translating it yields CASSPQAGNQPQHF.

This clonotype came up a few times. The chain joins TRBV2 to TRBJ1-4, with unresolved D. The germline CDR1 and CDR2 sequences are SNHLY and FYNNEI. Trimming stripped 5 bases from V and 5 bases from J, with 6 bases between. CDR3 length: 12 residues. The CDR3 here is CASSTGNEKLFF. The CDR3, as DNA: TGTGCCAGCAGTACGGGGAATGAAAAACTGTTTTTT.

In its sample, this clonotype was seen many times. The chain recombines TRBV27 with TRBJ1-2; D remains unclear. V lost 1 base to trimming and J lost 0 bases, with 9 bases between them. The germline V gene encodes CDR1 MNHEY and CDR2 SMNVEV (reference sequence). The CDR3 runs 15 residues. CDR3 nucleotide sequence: TGTGCCAGCAGTTTATTGGGGAAGGCTAACTATGGCTACACCTTC. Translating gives CASSLLGKANYGYTF.